The 7 T cell receptor beta chains in this list originate from one sample, sequenced in a study of shared clonotypes between healthy human individuals. The table came from immunoSEQ multiplex PCR; TCRdb's copy has only in-frame clones and leaves some out. The table shows 2 million to 2.5 million clones, with about 95% occurring only once. Naive CD8 isolation took CD45RO-negative cells positively selected for CCR7 and excluded terminally differentiated effector memory CD45RA+ cells. Material for sequencing was naive CD8+ T cells sorted from blood. The receptors stem from a man aged 18 to 30 in good health.

This chain uses TRBV28 with TRBJ2-1, with 7 bases identical to TRBD1. CDR3 length: 15 residues. CDR1 is MDHEN and CDR2 is SYDVKM in the germline V gene. V was pared by 6 bases and J by 2 bases, with 7 bases of the junction left unmatched. The DNA of the CDR3 is TGTGCCAGCAGCTTTAGAGGGACAGCCTACAATGAGCAGTTCTTC. Encoded protein: CASSFRGTAYNEQFF.

The V and J genes are TRBV5-4 and TRBJ2-7; TRBD2 is a possible D gene (6 bases). This CDR3 region has 15 residues. The V and J ends lost 2 bases and 1 base respectively, with 13 bases between them. Germline CDR1 reads SGHNT; CDR2 reads YYREEE (reference sequence). The chain's CDR3 is CASSFSRDSSYEQYF. The CDR3 nucleotides are TGTGCCAGCAGCTTCAGCCGGGACTCTTCCTACGAGCAGTACTTC.

V is TRBV4-3 and J is TRBJ2-7; D unresolved. The V and J ends lost 2 bases and 3 bases respectively, with 11 bases between them. The CDR3 spans 14 residues. The germline V gene encodes CDR1 LGHNA and CDR2 YSLEER. CDR3 sequence reads: CASSQSEYGYEQYF. CDR3 nucleotide sequence: TGCGCCAGCAGCCAATCTGAATACGGCTACGAGCAGTACTTC.

The V gene is TRBV5-1, the J gene TRBJ2-2; TRBD1 matches 10 bases. The V and J ends lost 7 bases and 7 bases, in that order; junction bases with no gene match: 7. Per the germline V gene, CDR1 is SGHRS and CDR2 is YFSETQ. This CDR3 has 14 residues. For the CDR3, the DNA is TGCGCCAGCCTGGGACAGGGGTTAATCGGGGAGCTGTTTTTT. This codes for CASLGQGLIGELFF.

The chain joins TRBV7-3 to TRBJ2-1, with D uncertain. Germline V lookup: CDR1 SGHTA, CDR2 FQGTGA. Trimming removed 6 bases at V and 5 bases at J, with 26 bases between. CDR3 length equals 18 residues. CDR3 nucleotides: TGTGCCAGCAGTCCAACGGGTCCTTTCACACACGACCACAATGAGCAGTTCTTC. Amino acids: CASSPTGPFTHDHNEQFF.

CDR3 sequence: CASHLLGEDYGYTF. Written as DNA, the CDR3 is TGTGCCAGCCATTTATTAGGGGAGGACTATGGCTACACCTTC. The chain employs TRBV28 and TRBJ1-2; possibly TRBD1 for D (5 bases). Germline V gene lookup returns CDR1 MDHEN and CDR2 SYDVKM. The V end lost 8 bases, the J end lost 3 bases, and 16 bases lay between the germline ends. CDR3 size: 14 residues.

The chain carries TRBV6-6 and TRBJ1-2, with D possibly matching TRBD1 (6 bases). Looked up from germline, CDR1 is MNHNY and CDR2 is SVGAGI (reference sequence). V gave up 4 bases and J gave up 4 bases, with 19 bases separating them. The CDR3 length is 16 residues. CDR3 nucleotides: TGTGCCAGCAGTTCTTTCAACAGGGAAGGGACCTATGGCTACACCTTC. This gives the protein CASSSFNREGTYGYTF.